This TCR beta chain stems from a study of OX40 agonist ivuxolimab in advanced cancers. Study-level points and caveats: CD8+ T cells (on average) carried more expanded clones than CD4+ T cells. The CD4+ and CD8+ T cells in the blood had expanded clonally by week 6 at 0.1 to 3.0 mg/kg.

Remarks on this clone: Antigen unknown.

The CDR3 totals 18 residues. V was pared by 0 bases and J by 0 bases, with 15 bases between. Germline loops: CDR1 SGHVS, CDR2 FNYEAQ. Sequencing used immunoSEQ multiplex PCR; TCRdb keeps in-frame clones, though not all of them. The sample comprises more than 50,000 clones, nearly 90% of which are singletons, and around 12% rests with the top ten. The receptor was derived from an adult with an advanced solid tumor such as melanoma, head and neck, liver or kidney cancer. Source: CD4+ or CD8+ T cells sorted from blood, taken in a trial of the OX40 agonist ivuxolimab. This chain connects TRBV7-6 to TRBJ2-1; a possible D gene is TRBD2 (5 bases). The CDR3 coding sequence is TGTGCCAGCAGCTTAGCTTCCTTATCGGGGAGCTCCTACAATGAGCAGTTCTTC. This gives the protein CASSLASLSGSSYNEQFF.